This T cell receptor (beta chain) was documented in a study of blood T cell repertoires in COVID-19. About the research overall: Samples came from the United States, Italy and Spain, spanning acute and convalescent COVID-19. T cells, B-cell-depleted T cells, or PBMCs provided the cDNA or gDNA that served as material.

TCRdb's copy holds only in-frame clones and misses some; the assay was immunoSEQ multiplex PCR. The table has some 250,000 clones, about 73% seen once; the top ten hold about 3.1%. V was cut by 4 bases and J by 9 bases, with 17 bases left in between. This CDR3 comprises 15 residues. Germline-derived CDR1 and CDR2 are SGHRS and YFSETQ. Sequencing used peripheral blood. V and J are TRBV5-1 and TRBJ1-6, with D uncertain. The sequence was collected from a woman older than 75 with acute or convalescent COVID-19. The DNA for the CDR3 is TGCGCCAGCAGCCTAACGGAAGGCGGTGTTTCACCCCTCCACTTT. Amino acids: CASSLTEGGVSPLHF.